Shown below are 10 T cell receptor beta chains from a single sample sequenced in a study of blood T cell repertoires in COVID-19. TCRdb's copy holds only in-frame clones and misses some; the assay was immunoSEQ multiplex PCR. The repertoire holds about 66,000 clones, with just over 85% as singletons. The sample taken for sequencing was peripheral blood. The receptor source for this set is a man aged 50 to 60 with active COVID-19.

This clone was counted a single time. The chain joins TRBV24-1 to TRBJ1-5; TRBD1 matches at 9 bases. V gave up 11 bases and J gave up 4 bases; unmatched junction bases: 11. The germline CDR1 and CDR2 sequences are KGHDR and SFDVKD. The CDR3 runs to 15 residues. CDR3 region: CAIKSRDRENQPQHF. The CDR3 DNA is TGTGCCATAAAATCCCGGGACAGGGAGAATCAGCCCCAGCATTTT.

The CDR3 here is CASSFAGTGDTEAFF. Here the CDR3 DNA reads TGTGCCAGCAGCTTTGCCGGGACAGGGGACACTGAAGCTTTCTTT. The chain carries TRBV7-9 and TRBJ1-1; 10 positions match TRBD1. V lost 3 bases and J lost 3; bases outside the gene matches: 4. CDR1 is SEHNR and CDR2 is FQNEAQ in the germline V gene (reference sequence). The CDR3 contains 15 residues.

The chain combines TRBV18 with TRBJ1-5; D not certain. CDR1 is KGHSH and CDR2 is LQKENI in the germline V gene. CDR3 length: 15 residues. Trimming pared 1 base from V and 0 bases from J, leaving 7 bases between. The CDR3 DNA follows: TGTGCCAGCTCACCACAGAGGGATAGCAATCAGCCCCAGCATTTT. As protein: CASSPQRDSNQPQHF.

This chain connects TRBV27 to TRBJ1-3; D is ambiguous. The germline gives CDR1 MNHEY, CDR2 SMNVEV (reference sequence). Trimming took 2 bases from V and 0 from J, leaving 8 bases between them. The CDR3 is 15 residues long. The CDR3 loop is CASSLGPRSGNTIYF. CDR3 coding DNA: TGTGCCAGCAGTTTAGGGCCCCGCTCTGGAAACACCATATATTTT.

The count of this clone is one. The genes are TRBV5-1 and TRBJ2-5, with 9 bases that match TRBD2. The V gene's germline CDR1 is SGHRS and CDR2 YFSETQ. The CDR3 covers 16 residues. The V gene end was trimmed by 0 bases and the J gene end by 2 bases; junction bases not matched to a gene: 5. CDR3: CASSLAGGRAQETQYF. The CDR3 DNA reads TGCGCCAGCAGCTTGGCGGGCGGGAGGGCTCAAGAGACCCAGTACTTC.

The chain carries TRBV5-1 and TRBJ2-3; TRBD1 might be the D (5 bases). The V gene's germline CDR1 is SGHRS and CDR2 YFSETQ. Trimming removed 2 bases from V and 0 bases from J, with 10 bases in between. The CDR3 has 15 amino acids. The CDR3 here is CASSFLTASTDTQYF. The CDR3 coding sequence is TGCGCCAGCAGCTTCTTGACAGCTAGCACAGATACGCAGTATTTT.

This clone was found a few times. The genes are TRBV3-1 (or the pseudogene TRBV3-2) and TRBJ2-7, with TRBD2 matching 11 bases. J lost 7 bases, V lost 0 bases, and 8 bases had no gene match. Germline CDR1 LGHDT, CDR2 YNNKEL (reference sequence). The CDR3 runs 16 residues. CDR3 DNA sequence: TGTGCCAGCAGCCAAGATCTGGCTAGCGGGGGGTCGGAGCAGTACTTC. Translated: CASSQDLASGGSEQYF.

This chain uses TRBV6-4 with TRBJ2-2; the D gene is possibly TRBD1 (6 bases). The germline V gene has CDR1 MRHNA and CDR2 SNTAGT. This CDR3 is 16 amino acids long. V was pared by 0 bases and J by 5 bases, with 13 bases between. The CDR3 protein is CASSDSLGARTGELFF. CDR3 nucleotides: TGTGCCAGCAGTGACTCGTTGGGGGCGCGGACCGGGGAGCTGTTTTTT.

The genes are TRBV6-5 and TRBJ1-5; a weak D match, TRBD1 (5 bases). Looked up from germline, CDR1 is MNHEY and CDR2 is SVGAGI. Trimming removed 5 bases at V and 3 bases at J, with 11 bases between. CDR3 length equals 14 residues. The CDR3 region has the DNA TGTGCCAGCAGTCAGCGGGGGGTCAATCAGCCCCAGCATTTT. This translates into CASSQRGVNQPQHF.

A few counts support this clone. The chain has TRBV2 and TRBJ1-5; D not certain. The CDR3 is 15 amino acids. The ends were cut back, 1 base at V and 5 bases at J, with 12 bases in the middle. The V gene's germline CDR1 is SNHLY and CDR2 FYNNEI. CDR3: CASSEGFGVYQPQHF. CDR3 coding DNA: TGTGCCAGCAGTGAAGGTTTCGGAGTATATCAGCCCCAGCATTTT.